This T cell receptor beta chain stems from a study of neoadjuvant anti-PD-1 for oral cavity cancer. Looking at the study overall: Non-progressing patients received a fourth nivolumab dose near day 43, then surgery on days 50-56.

Most PBMC samples had 450 to 500 ng input DNA in six replicates. Generated by immunoSEQ multiplex PCR, the TCRdb table keeps only in-frame clones and is missing some. The profile shows roughly 15,000 clones, about four fifths of them singletons. Unmatched junction bases numbered 18, after V lost 3 bases and J lost 3 bases. The germline V gene encodes CDR1 SNHLY and CDR2 FYNNEI. The CDR3 covers 20 residues. This clone was detected only once. Time point described: after neoadjuvant nivolumab, at surgical resection. Sequenced here: PBMCs, sampled after nivolumab (anti-PD-1) treatment. This clonotype originated in a person aged 35-79 years with oral cavity squamous cell carcinoma. The chain combines TRBV2 with TRBJ2-7, with 12 bases matching TRBD2. The CDR3 region is CASSDGRGGPTSGSFYEQYF. The DNA for the CDR3 is TGTGCCAGCAGTGATGGTAGGGGAGGGCCGACTAGCGGGAGTTTCTACGAGCAGTACTTC. Supplemented by reference TRBV2 and TRBJ2-7, the full variable domain reads EPEVTQTPSHQVTQMGQEVILRCVPISNHLYFYWYRQILGQKVEFLVSFYNNEISEKSEIFDDQFSVERPDGSNFTLKIRSTKLEDSAMYFCASSDGRGGPTSGSFYEQYFGPGTRLTVT.